This entry lists 31 T cell receptor beta chains sequenced from one sample in a study of shared clonotypes between healthy human individuals. This table comes from immunoSEQ multiplex PCR, and its TCRdb copy is limited to in-frame clones, with some not included. The table shows hundreds of thousands of clones, with 90% to 97% occurring only once. Sequenced sample: naive CD4+ T cells sorted from blood. Subset reported: CD45RA+ positively selected. These receptors originate from a woman in her 30s in good health.

Concerning this clone: This CDR3 is also generated by other DNA sequences in the sample. This chain connects TRBV6-5 to TRBJ1-5; 7 nucleotides line up with TRBD1. CDR3 size: 13 residues. The V and J ends lost 6 bases and 6 bases, in that order; junction bases with no gene match: 5. Germline lookup yields CDR1 MNHEY and CDR2 SVGAGI. The chain's CDR3 is CASSRDRVQPQHF. The CDR3, as DNA: TGTGCCAGCAGCCGCGACAGGGTTCAGCCCCAGCATTTT.

V usage is TRBV15 and J usage is TRBJ1-5; the D gene is possibly TRBD1 (5 bases). CDR1 is LNHNV and CDR2 is YYDKDF in the germline V gene (reference sequence). The CDR3 is 15 amino acids. V was clipped by 0 bases and J by 7 bases, with 13 bases between them. The CDR3 is CATSRDLAGTQPQHF. In nucleotides, the CDR3 is TGTGCCACCAGCAGAGATCTCGCAGGGACGCAGCCCCAGCATTTT.

CDR3 coding DNA: TGTGCCAGCTCCCCGAGGACTGCCTCCTACAATGAGCAGTTCTTC. It encodes CASSPRTASYNEQFF. The genes are TRBV18 and TRBJ2-1, with D possibly being TRBD2 (5 bases). The V gene's germline CDR1 is KGHSH and CDR2 LQKENI. V lost 6 bases, J lost 0 bases, and 12 bases lay in between. CDR3 length equals 15 residues.

The rearrangement links TRBV19 to TRBJ2-2, with TRBD1 matching 11 bases. Losses at the gene ends were 6 bases for V and 1 base for J; bases not matched to a gene: 4. The V gene's germline CDR1 is LNHDA and CDR2 SQIVND (reference sequence). CDR3 length equals 16 residues. CDR3 sequence (DNA): TGTGCCAGTAGAGGACAGGGGGCGCGGAACACCGGGGAGCTGTTTTTT. This translates into CASRGQGARNTGELFF.

The V and J genes are TRBV20-1 and TRBJ1-6; D gene ambiguous. Germline CDR1 reads DFQATT; CDR2 reads SNEGSKA (reference sequence). The CDR3 covers 11 residues. Trimming took off 6 bases at V and 14 bases at J, with 14 bases between the two ends. The CDR3 here is CSARRGVTLHF. DNA for the CDR3: TGCAGTGCCAGGCGGGGAGTAACCCTCCACTTT.

V usage is TRBV27 and J usage is TRBJ2-2, with 10 positions matching TRBD2. J was trimmed by 5 bases and V by 5 bases; bases with no gene match: 11. Germline CDR1 is MNHEY and CDR2 is SMNVEV (reference sequence). The CDR3 has 17 residues. CDR3 sequence reads: CASSGQLAGLGTGELFF. The CDR3 DNA follows: TGTGCCAGCAGTGGCCAACTAGCGGGATTAGGAACCGGGGAGCTGTTTTTT.

As DNA, the CDR3 is TGTGCCAGCAGTTTGCGTCCGCACTCTGGAAACACCATATATTTT. Its translation is CASSLRPHSGNTIYF. The rearrangement uses TRBV27 and TRBJ1-3, with D unresolved. This CDR3 has 15 amino acids. Trimming removed 3 bases from V and 0 bases from J, with 9 bases in between. Germline CDR1 is MNHEY and CDR2 is SMNVEV (reference sequence).

This sequence joins TRBV6-6 and TRBJ2-1, with 11 nucleotides matching TRBD1. Unmatched junction bases numbered 4, after V lost 6 bases and J lost 6 bases. Germline loops: CDR1 MNHNY, CDR2 SVGAGI (reference sequence). The CDR3 runs to 14 residues. The CDR3 here is CASRRGQGGNEQFF. CDR3 nucleotide sequence: TGTGCCAGCAGGCGGGGACAGGGGGGCAATGAGCAGTTCTTC.

This chain uses TRBV28 with TRBJ2-1, with TRBD2 matching over 8 bases. Germline V lookup: CDR1 MDHEN, CDR2 SYDVKM. With V trimmed by 7 bases and J by 3 bases, 8 bases remained unmatched. This CDR3 contains 15 residues. CDR3 in DNA: TGTGCCAGCACTCGCGCGGGGGGCCGCTACAATGAGCAGTTCTTC. It specifies CASTRAGGRYNEQFF.

The rearrangement joins TRBV2 to TRBJ1-1, with TRBD1 as a possible D gene (5 bases). The CDR3 is made up of 14 amino acids. Germline-derived CDR1 and CDR2 are SNHLY and FYNNEI. Deletions cut 4 bases from V and 4 bases from J, with 13 bases between. The CDR3 loop reads CASSATDQGTEAFF. The CDR3 DNA sequence: TGTGCCAGCAGTGCTACTGATCAGGGCACTGAAGCTTTCTTT. Together with reference TRBV2 and TRBJ1-1, the CDR3 gives the full variable domain: EPEVTQTPSHQVTQMGQEVILRCVPISNHLYFYWYRQILGQKVEFLVSFYNNEISEKSEIFDDQFSVERPDGSNFTLKIRSTKLEDSAMYFCASSATDQGTEAFFGQGTRLTVV.

V and J are TRBV27 and TRBJ2-2; 12 nucleotides align to TRBD2. The CDR3 contains 20 residues. The ends lost 8 bases at V and 4 bases at J; junction bases unmatched: 20. CDR1 and CDR2 (germline): MNHEY, SMNVEV (reference sequence). CDR3 sequence reads: CASDYPRLAGVEGCTGELFF. The CDR3 bases are TGTGCCAGCGACTACCCCCGACTAGCGGGAGTTGAAGGCTGCACCGGGGAGCTGTTTTTT.

The V and J genes are TRBV6-1 and TRBJ2-3; tentatively, D is TRBD2 (6 bases). Germline CDR1 reads MNHNS; CDR2 reads SASEGT. The CDR3 runs to 13 residues. Trimming stripped 6 bases from V and 2 bases from J, with 9 bases between. The CDR3 coding sequence is TGTGCCAGCAGACGGACTACCACAGATACGCAGTATTTT. This encodes CASRRTTTDTQYF.

This chain joins TRBV19 and TRBJ2-7, with D perhaps matching TRBD1 or TRBD2 (5 bases each). Trimming took off 5 bases at V and 5 bases at J, with 16 bases between the two ends. Germline V gene sequence: CDR1 LNHDA, CDR2 SQIVND (reference sequence). The CDR3 runs 14 residues. CDR3 sequence reads: CASSPGTYGNEQYF. CDR3 nucleotide sequence: TGTGCCAGTAGTCCTGGGACCTATGGGAACGAGCAGTACTTC. Complete variable domain (other parts from reference TRBV19 and TRBJ2-7): DGGITQSPKYLFRKEGQNVTLSCEQNLNHDAMYWYRQDPGQGLRLIYYSQIVNDFQKGDIAEGYSVSREKKESFPLTVTSAQKNPTAFYLCASSPGTYGNEQYFGPGTRLTVT.

This chain uses TRBV28 with TRBJ2-7; TRBD1 agrees at 7 bases. CDR1 MDHEN and CDR2 SYDVKM come from the germline V gene. The CDR3 has 13 residues. The V segment lost 6 bases and the J segment 2 bases; nucleotides outside the gene matches: 4. CDR3 loop: CASSEGQPYEQYF. The CDR3 nucleotides read TGTGCCAGCAGCGAGGGACAGCCCTACGAGCAGTACTTC.

This chain uses TRBV10-3 with TRBJ2-7; 9 bases map to TRBD1. Germline V gene data show CDR1 as ENHRY and CDR2 as SYGVKD. J lost 3 bases, V lost 6 bases, and 6 bases had no gene match. CDR3 length: 14 amino acids. DNA of the CDR3: TGTGCCATCAGGGACCCGGGACAGGGCTACGAGCAGTACTTC. Translating gives CAIRDPGQGYEQYF.

The chain links TRBV10-3 to TRBJ2-7, with D possibly called TRBD1 or TRBD2 (5 bases each). Germline values: CDR1 ENHRY, CDR2 SYGVKD. The CDR3 runs to 15 residues. V lost 2 bases and J 0 bases, leaving 11 bases between the germline ends. The chain's CDR3 is CAISERDVSSYEQYF. The CDR3, as DNA: TGTGCCATCAGTGAGCGGGACGTGAGCTCCTACGAGCAGTACTTC.

The sample holds one count of this clone. This sequence joins TRBV6-1 and TRBJ1-2, with D uncertain. With 7 bases removed from V and 4 bases from J, the gap between germline ends came to 7 bases. Germline V gives CDR1 MNHNS, CDR2 SASEGT. CDR3 length: 11 amino acids. The CDR3 loop reads CASTEFYGYTF. In DNA form, the CDR3 reads TGTGCCAGCACTGAGTTCTATGGCTACACCTTC.

The DNA for the CDR3 is TGTGCCTGGAATCCAGTCTCGGGCTGGATCCAAGAGACCCAGTACTTC. Translation: CAWNPVSGWIQETQYF. V is TRBV30 and J is TRBJ2-5; D not certain. The CDR3 spans 16 residues. V was shortened by 4 bases and J by 1 base, with 19 bases between the two germline ends. In germline, CDR1 is GTSNPN, CDR2 SVGIG (reference sequence).

The V call is TRBV2, the J call TRBJ2-5, with D perhaps matching TRBD2 (7 bases). V was pared by 8 bases and J by 4 bases, with 17 bases between. Germline V gene data show CDR1 as SNHLY and CDR2 as FYNNEI. CDR3 size: 14 residues. Here the CDR3 reads CASAKSGGGETQYF. The DNA of the CDR3 is TGTGCCAGCGCCAAATCGGGGGGCGGAGAGACCCAGTACTTC.

The chain couples TRBV7-2 to TRBJ2-1; D possibly uses TRBD1 or TRBD2 (6 bases each). V lost 0 bases and J lost 2, with 8 bases in between. The CDR3 has 15 residues. Per the germline V gene, CDR1 is SGHTA and CDR2 is FQGNSA. CDR3 sequence reads: CASSLARGPYNEQFF. For the CDR3, the DNA is TGTGCCAGCAGCTTAGCACGGGGGCCCTACAATGAGCAGTTCTTC.

This clone was found once. This chain connects TRBV29-1 to TRBJ2-2, with a possible D match to TRBD2 (5 bases). The germline V gene has CDR1 SQVTM and CDR2 ANQGSEA. CDR3 length equals 14 residues. V lost 7 bases and J 3 bases, leaving 15 bases between the germline ends. The chain's CDR3 is CSALNSRDTGELFF. The CDR3 DNA follows: TGCAGCGCCCTCAACTCGAGGGACACCGGGGAGCTGTTTTTT.

The chain carries TRBV7-9 and TRBJ1-2, with 9 nucleotides matching TRBD1. This CDR3 is built from 15 residues. V lost 1 base, J lost 6 bases, and 6 bases stayed unmatched. Germline-derived CDR1 and CDR2 are SEHNR and FQNEAQ (reference sequence). Written as DNA, the CDR3 is TGTGCCAGCAGCTTAGTTGGGGGACAGGGTGATGGCTACACCTTC. Translated, it gives CASSLVGGQGDGYTF.

The CDR3: CASSQDGRASYNEQFF. CDR3 in DNA: TGTGCCAGCAGCCAAGATGGCCGGGCGTCCTACAATGAGCAGTTCTTC. V is TRBV14 and J is TRBJ2-1, with D unclear. Per germline, CDR1 SGHDN and CDR2 FVKESK. The CDR3 consists of 16 residues. V lost 0 bases and J lost 1, with 10 bases in between.

The V gene is TRBV2, the J gene TRBJ1-2; 11 bases align to TRBD1. This CDR3 is built from 13 residues. Germline values: CDR1 SNHLY, CDR2 FYNNEI. V lost 4 bases and J lost 9; bases outside the gene matches: 4. CDR3 amino acids: CASSVDRGRSYTF. The DNA for the CDR3 is TGTGCCAGCAGTGTGGACAGGGGGCGAAGCTACACCTTC. Drawing the rest from reference TRBV2 and TRBJ1-2, the complete variable domain is EPEVTQTPSHQVTQMGQEVILRCVPISNHLYFYWYRQILGQKVEFLVSFYNNEISEKSEIFDDQFSVERPDGSNFTLKIRSTKLEDSAMYFCASSVDRGRSYTFGSGTRLTVV.

This clone occurred a few times. The chain combines TRBV14 with TRBJ1-5; unclear D gene. V gave up 4 bases and J gave up 0 bases, with 4 bases separating them. The CDR3 has 13 residues. CDR1 SGHDN and CDR2 FVKESK come from the germline V gene. Here the CDR3 DNA reads TGTGCCAGCAGCCTCTATAGCAATCAGCCCCAGCATTTT. It yields the protein CASSLYSNQPQHF.

V and J are TRBV18 and TRBJ2-1; TRBD2 agrees at 11 bases. CDR1 and CDR2 (germline): KGHSH, LQKENI. The CDR3 sequence is 17 residues long. After removal of 2 bases from V and 8 bases from J, the junction contained 11 bases not matched to a gene. CDR3: CASSPSVLAGGRHEQFF. The DNA for the CDR3 is TGTGCCAGCTCACCAAGTGTGCTAGCGGGAGGCCGCCATGAGCAGTTCTTC.

This clone was seen only once. The genes are TRBV7-9 and TRBJ1-2, with TRBD1 matching over 9 bases. The V gene end was trimmed by 4 bases and the J gene end by 9 bases; junction bases not matched to a gene: 9. Looked up from germline, CDR1 is SEHNR and CDR2 is FQNEAQ (reference sequence). There are 14 residues in the CDR3. The DNA of the CDR3 is TGTGCCAGCAGCTCAACCGGGACAGGGTCGAGCTACACCTTC. Translation: CASSSTGTGSSYTF.

This chain connects TRBV5-4 to TRBJ2-1; 7 bases map to TRBD2. CDR1 SGHNT and CDR2 YYREEE come from the germline V gene (reference sequence). The CDR3 is 16 amino acids. V lost 0 bases and J lost 4; bases outside the gene matches: 7. The CDR3 reads CASSLGSSGVYNEQFF. As DNA, the CDR3 is TGTGCCAGCAGCTTGGGATCTAGCGGAGTGTACAATGAGCAGTTCTTC.

The J gene is TRBJ2-7, the V gene TRBV19; 11 bases are a match to TRBD2. The germline CDR1 and CDR2 sequences are LNHDA and SQIVND (reference sequence). V lost 2 bases, J lost 6 bases, and 6 bases stayed unmatched. CDR3 length: 15 residues. The CDR3 loop is CASSITSGSVTEQYF. The CDR3 DNA sequence: TGTGCCAGTAGTATAACTAGCGGGAGTGTTACCGAGCAGTACTTC.

The chain couples TRBV30 to TRBJ2-1; D is ambiguous. Trimming pared 0 bases from V and 4 bases from J, leaving 13 bases between. The CDR3 consists of 15 residues. The germline gives CDR1 GTSNPN, CDR2 SVGIG (reference sequence). The CDR3 DNA reads as TGTGCCTGGAGTGTCGCCCCTTTAGAGTACAATGAGCAGTTCTTC. It translates to CAWSVAPLEYNEQFF. Using reference TRBV30 and TRBJ2-1 for the parts outside the CDR3, the full variable domain is SQTIHQWPATLVQPVGSPLSLECTVEGTSNPNLYWYRQAAGRGLQLLFYSVGIGQISSEVPQNLSASRPQDRQFILSSKKLLLSDSGFYLCAWSVAPLEYNEQFFGPGTRLTVL.

The chain couples TRBV10-1 to TRBJ2-2, with 7 bases identical to TRBD2. Trimming cost V 4 bases and J 4 bases; bases outside gene matches: 0. The CDR3 has 13 residues. Germline V gene data show CDR1 as WNHNN and CDR2 as SYGVQD (reference sequence). CDR3 loop: CASSASGTGELFF. The CDR3 nucleotides are TGCGCCAGCAGTGCTAGCGGCACCGGGGAGCTGTTTTTT.